This entry is about one TCR beta chain. Germline assignment: CDR1 SEHNR and CDR2 FQNEAQ (reference sequence). CDR3 length equals 15 residues. Trimming stripped 4 bases from V and 0 bases from J, with 12 bases between. Method: immunoSEQ multiplex PCR; TCRdb's copy keeps in-frame clones and lacks some. There are 65,000 to 80,000 clones in the sample; around nine tenths occur only once, and roughly 2% lies in the top ten. The sample belongs to a study of control samples from healthy donors and cancer patients. The sequenced material came from PBMCs. This chain joins TRBV7-9 and TRBJ1-1; possibly TRBD1 for D (5 bases). The sequence came from an older woman with head and neck cancer. The CDR3 spells CASSSPGPLNTEAFF. CDR3 sequence (DNA): TGTGCCAGCAGCTCGCCGGGGCCCTTGAACACTGAAGCTTTCTTT.